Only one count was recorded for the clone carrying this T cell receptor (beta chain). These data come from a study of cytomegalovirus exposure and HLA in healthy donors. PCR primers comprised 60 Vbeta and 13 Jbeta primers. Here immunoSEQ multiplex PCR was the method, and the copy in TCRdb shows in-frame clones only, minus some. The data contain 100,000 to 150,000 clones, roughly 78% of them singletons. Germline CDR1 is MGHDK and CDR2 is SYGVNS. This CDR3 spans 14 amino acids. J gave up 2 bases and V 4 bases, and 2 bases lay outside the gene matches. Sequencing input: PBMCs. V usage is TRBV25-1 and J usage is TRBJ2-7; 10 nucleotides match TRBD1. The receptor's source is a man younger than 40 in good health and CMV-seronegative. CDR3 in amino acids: CASSVGQGTYEQYF. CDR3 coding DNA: TGTGCCAGCAGTGTGGGACAGGGGACCTACGAGCAGTACTTC.